A selection of T cell receptor beta chains follows, all from one sample in a study of Graves' ophthalmopathy and Graves' hyperthyroidism. In TCRdb, the multiplex PCR reads were re-called with MiXCR into one record per CDR3 protein. The table shows under 200,000 distinct CDR3 sequences, with approximately 40% occurring only once. The sequenced sample consisted of peripheral blood. Receptors were obtained from a woman in her 40s with Graves' ophthalmopathy. CDR3s include the opening cysteine and the closing phenylalanine or tryptophan. A D gene is named only where the DNA matches it firmly. A row's size may be missing; if present it is once, few, many or a size class.

cdr3_aa	cdr3_nt	d_call	clone_size	j_call	v_call
CASSATGTPTHF	TGTGCCAGCAGTGCGACAGGGACCCCGACCCATTTT	TRBD1	few	TRBJ1-5	TRBV12-3/TRBV12-4
CASIGDGGYTF	TGTGCCAGCATAGGAGACGGTGGCTACACCTTC	-	many	TRBJ1-2	TRBV6-5
CASSMGQHNQPQHF	TGTGCCAGTAGTATGGGACAGCACAATCAGCCCCAGCATTTT	TRBD1	-	TRBJ1-5	TRBV19
CASSAHPGQDDGYTF	TGTGCCAGCAGTGCACATCCGGGACAGGATGACGGCTACACCTTC	TRBD1	many	TRBJ1-2	TRBV6-1
CAWRWGELYGYTF	TGTGCCTGGAGATGGGGGGAGCTCTATGGCTACACCTTC	-	many	TRBJ1-2	TRBV30
CSAQPRAETQYF	TGCAGTGCCCAGCCCCGGGCAGAGACCCAGTACTTC	-	many	TRBJ2-5	TRBV20-1
CASGLSSGRSSETQYF	TGTGCTAGTGGTTTGTCCAGCGGGAGGAGTTCAGAGACCCAGTACTTC	TRBD2	-	TRBJ2-5	TRBV12-5
CASSLVGHREGQPQHF	TGTGCCAGCAGTTTAGTGGGACACAGGGAGGGACAGCCCCAGCATTTT	-	-	TRBJ1-5	TRBV27
CASSLGVSRQPQHF	TGTGCCAGCAGCTTAGGAGTGAGTAGGCAGCCCCAGCATTTT	-	many	TRBJ1-5	TRBV11-2
CASSEPQGSGSPLHF	TGTGCCAGCAGTGAACCCCAGGGGTCGGGCTCACCCCTCCACTTT	-	many	TRBJ1-6	TRBV2
CASSQVGTANTGELFF	TGTGCCAGCAGCCAAGTCGGGACAGCGAACACCGGGGAGCTGTTTTTT	TRBD1	many	TRBJ2-2	TRBV3-1
CASRHADSLNQPQHF	TGTGCCAGCAGGCATGCGGACAGTCTGAATCAGCCCCAGCATTTT	-	-	TRBJ1-5	TRBV12-3/TRBV12-4
CASTALYQETQYF	TGTGCCAGCACTGCGCTGTACCAAGAGACCCAGTACTTC	-	many	TRBJ2-5	TRBV12-3/TRBV12-4
CASSLAQGTYSYEQYF	TGTGCCAGCAGCCTCGCACAGGGGACGTACTCCTACGAGCAGTACTTC	TRBD1	many	TRBJ2-7	TRBV12-3/TRBV12-4
CASSFLAGDLTGELFF	TGTGCCAGCAGTTTCTTAGCGGGAGATTTAACCGGGGAGCTGTTTTTT	TRBD2	many	TRBJ2-2	TRBV28
CASSPGTDLYEQYF	TGTGCCAGCAGTCCCGGGACAGACCTCTACGAGCAGTACTTC	TRBD1	many	TRBJ2-7	TRBV12-3/TRBV12-4
CATTGQVGETQYF	TGTGCCACCACTGGACAGGTTGGAGAGACCCAGTACTTC	TRBD1	many	TRBJ2-5	TRBV24-1
CASSLSPEGSGLSNQPQHF	TGTGCCAGCAGCTTAAGTCCGGAGGGGAGCGGATTAAGCAATCAGCCCCAGCATTTT	-	many	TRBJ1-5	TRBV7-3
CASSLRGVETQYF	TGTGCCAGCAGTCTCAGGGGTGTAGAGACCCAGTACTTC	-	many	TRBJ2-5	TRBV27
CASSLGRWLAGGSSWEQYF	TGTGCCAGCAGCTTAGGCCGGTGGCTAGCGGGAGGTTCCTCTTGGGAGCAGTACTTC	TRBD2	many	TRBJ2-7	TRBV11-2
CASSYGDRGRQPQHF	TGTGCCAGCAGTTACGGGGACAGGGGGCGACAGCCCCAGCATTTT	TRBD1	many	TRBJ1-5	TRBV6-5
CAWSDTIGELFF	TGTGCCTGGAGTGACACAATCGGGGAGCTGTTTTTT	-	few	TRBJ2-2	TRBV30
CASSYLAGALNTEAFF	TGTGCCAGCAGTTATTTGGCAGGGGCATTGAACACTGAAGCTTTCTTT	-	-	TRBJ1-1	TRBV6-5
CASGHHRLNTEAFF	TGTGCCAGCGGCCATCATCGGCTGAACACTGAAGCTTTCTTT	-	few	TRBJ1-1	TRBV6-2/TRBV6-3
CASTSPGQGGGNQPQHF	TGTGCCAGCACCTCCCCGGGGCAGGGCGGCGGCAATCAGCCCCAGCATTTT	-	many	TRBJ1-5	TRBV12-3/TRBV12-4
CASSYSQGLFHGYTF	TGTGCCAGCAGTTACTCCCAGGGACTGTTTCATGGCTACACCTTC	-	-	TRBJ1-2	TRBV6-5
CATQPGAISYEQYF	TGTGCCACACAGCCGGGGGCGATCTCCTACGAGCAGTACTTC	-	many	TRBJ2-7	TRBV10-3
CASSLSGSRGHEQYF	TGTGCCAGCAGCTTAAGCGGCAGCAGGGGCCACGAGCAGTACTTC	-	few	TRBJ2-7	TRBV7-8
CASSPRRTLAGVEQYF	TGTGCCAGCAGCCCACGTAGGACGCTAGCGGGAGTCGAGCAGTACTTC	TRBD2	-	TRBJ2-7	TRBV13
CASASAGTGLNQPQHF	TGTGCTAGTGCCTCAGCCGGGACAGGGCTGAATCAGCCCCAGCATTTT	TRBD1	-	TRBJ1-5	TRBV12-5
CASSLALSNQPQHF	TGTGCCAGCAGTTTAGCGCTTAGCAATCAGCCCCAGCATTTT	-	many	TRBJ1-5	TRBV12-3/TRBV12-4
CASSRPDTGFGELFF	TGTGCCAGCAGCCGCCCGGATACAGGGTTCGGGGAGCTGTTTTTT	-	-	TRBJ2-2	TRBV6-1
CSARDPGRRGSYEQYF	TGCAGTGCTAGAGATCCAGGGAGGAGGGGTTCCTACGAGCAGTACTTC	-	many	TRBJ2-7	TRBV20-1
CASSPDILSYEQYF	TGTGCCAGCAGCCCGGACATACTCTCCTACGAGCAGTACTTC	-	-	TRBJ2-7	TRBV9
CASSRQTGDDQPQHF	TGTGCCAGCAGCCGACAAACAGGGGACGATCAGCCCCAGCATTTT	TRBD1	-	TRBJ1-5	TRBV7-6
CASSLNPPSVAPRAGELFF	TGTGCCAGCAGCTTAAACCCCCCTTCGGTAGCGCCCCGGGCCGGGGAGCTGTTTTTT	-	many	TRBJ2-2	TRBV7-3
CASSYAEGFEETQYF	TGTGCCAGCAGTTACGCCGAGGGGTTCGAGGAGACCCAGTACTTC	-	many	TRBJ2-5	TRBV6-5
CSARTVQETQYF	TGCAGTGCTCGGACCGTACAAGAGACCCAGTACTTC	-	-	TRBJ2-5	TRBV20-1
CASRQGQVNTEAFF	TGTGCCAGTAGACAGGGACAGGTGAACACTGAAGCTTTCTTT	TRBD1	many	TRBJ1-1	TRBV19
CASSSTGTGGAGGYTF	TGTGCCAGCAGTTCAACCGGGACAGGGGGCGCGGGGGGCTACACCTTC	TRBD1	many	TRBJ1-2	TRBV28